The clone carrying this TCR beta chain occurred many times. Time point meaning: pre-sensitization, week 0. Treatment here: therapeutic diphenylcyclopropenone sensitization with weekly scalp DPC. The authors' total RNA extraction used unfractionated whole blood. Authors' data handling: A typical sample had some 95,000 TCRs, with about 20,000 to 690,600 overall. TCRdb ran MiXCR on the RACE reads and lists one entry per CDR3 protein. TCRdb, not the original authors, processed these V and J calls. The sample yields about 70,000 distinct CDR3 sequences, about 10% seen once. The record originates from a study of human T cells and chemical hapten exposure. The CDR3 contains 13 residues. V was cut by 5 bases and J by 3 bases, with 11 bases left in between.

This specimen consisted of whole blood, obtained in connection with sensitization to the hapten diphenylcyclopropenone (DPC). This clonotype was obtained from a woman aged 45-59 years with alopecia areata. Some clones in this sample may be carry-over from other donors' samples. The rearrangement links TRBV12-3 or TRBV12-4 to TRBJ2-7; D may be TRBD1 (6 bases). The CDR3 coding sequence is TGTGCCAGCAGTCCAAGACAGGACTACGAGCAGTACTTC. Translation gives CASSPRQDYEQYF.